This T cell receptor beta chain was found in a study of shared clonotypes between healthy human individuals. Findings and limits, study-wide: Naive subsets generally exceeded memory subsets in estimated richness.

As for this clone: The antigen remains unidentified.

This CDR3 comprises 15 residues. J gave up 3 bases and V 2 bases, and 2 bases lay outside the gene matches. Germline V gene data show CDR1 as ENHRY and CDR2 as SYGVKD. The study ran the assay at deep level. Per the original methods: In the immunoSEQ data, sequences were junction-only and lacked quality scores, so filtering differed. Only in-frame clones appear in the TCRdb table, and some are missing; sequencing was by immunoSEQ multiplex PCR. That table supplies the V and J calls and clone size; D and trimming were determined from the DNA. The repertoire has hundreds of thousands of clones, about 92% of them found once; the top ten carry about 24%. CD45RO-negative, CCR7-selected cells formed the naive CD8 fraction, which excluded terminally differentiated effector memory CD45RA+ cells.

This receptor was identified in a man aged 30 to 39 in good health. Sequences were obtained from naive CD8+ T cells sorted from blood. V is TRBV10-3 and J is TRBJ2-7; 12 bases align to TRBD2. DNA for the CDR3: TGTGCCATCAGTGAGGGACTAGCGGGAAACTACGAGCAGTACTTC. This encodes CAISEGLAGNYEQYF.